The sequence of this T cell receptor beta chain was determined in a study of T cell responses to AZD1222 COVID-19 vaccine. Overall study: Second doses that came at about 4 or about 12 weeks were put together.

The assay was immunoSEQ multiplex PCR, and TCRdb's table has in-frame clones only and misses some. The repertoire includes fewer than 200,000 clones, about nine tenths of them detected once, and approximately 1.9% sits in the top ten. Concerning this clone itself: The antigen is undetermined.

Study-wide results and limits: CD4 TCRs linked to vaccination spanned spike, dominating at 160-218 and 743-854.

Trimming cost V 2 bases and J 7 bases, with 24 bases left between them. This CDR3 spans 18 amino acids. Germline-derived CDR1 and CDR2 are MNHEY and SMNVEV (reference sequence). This receptor was identified in an adult in good health. Source: peripheral blood, taken on day 0 of AZD1222 vaccination. The J gene is TRBJ2-1, the V gene TRBV27; D is uncertain. The CDR3 sequence is CASSLGVSVSTVRNEQFF. In DNA form, the CDR3 reads TGTGCCAGCAGTTTAGGAGTGAGTGTATCAACAGTACGGAATGAGCAGTTCTTC.